These 23 T cell receptor beta chains came from one sample sequenced in a study of neurological immune-mediated disorders. Time point specified: longitudinal time-point 2. TCRdb re-analysed the 5' RACE reads in MiXCR, keeping a single row per CDR3 protein. The sample comprises under 50,000 distinct CDR3 sequences, approximately 14% of which are singletons, and 4.5% rests with the top ten. The sample was PBMCs. These TCRs come from a male donor with HTLV-1-associated myelopathy (HAM/TSP).

This clonotype has at least ten counts. The rearrangement joins TRBV7-9 to TRBJ2-5; tentatively, D is TRBD1 (6 bases). The CDR3 extends over 13 amino acids. CDR1 is SEHNR, CDR2 FQNEAQ, per germline (reference sequence). Deletions cut 5 bases from V and 6 bases from J, with 13 bases between. The CDR3, as DNA: TGTGCCAGCAGCCCGGACAGACAACAGACCCAGTACTTC. Translation gives CASSPDRQQTQYF.

This clonotype appeared a few times. Given a much more abundant clone one base away, this may be a read error. The chain employs TRBV3-1 and TRBJ1-3; D not certain. V lost 1 base, J lost 5 bases, and 9 bases lay in between. Per germline, CDR1 LGHDT and CDR2 YNNKEL (reference sequence). The CDR3 is made up of 14 amino acids. CDR3 sequence reads: CASSQVTPRNTIYF. The CDR3 bases are TGTGCCAGCAGCCAAGTGACGCCGAGAAACACCATATATTTT.

There are many counts of this clonotype. The chain joins TRBV9 to TRBJ2-2; TRBD2 is a possible D gene (6 bases). This CDR3 comprises 16 residues. Trimming removed 4 bases from V and 0 bases from J, with 13 bases in between. Germline V gives CDR1 SGDLS, CDR2 YYNGEE. This CDR3 is CASSPREGANTGELFF. As DNA, the CDR3 is TGTGCCAGCAGCCCGCGGGAAGGAGCGAACACCGGGGAGCTGTTTTTT.

Many counts were recorded for this clonotype. The rearrangement joins TRBV20-1 to TRBJ1-3; D uncertain. Deletions cut 0 bases from V and 0 bases from J, with 9 bases between. The germline V gene encodes CDR1 DFQATT and CDR2 SNEGSKA (reference sequence). This CDR3 spans 15 amino acids. As DNA, the CDR3 is TGCAGTGCTAGAGATTACACCTCCTCTGGAAACACCATATATTTT. It specifies CSARDYTSSGNTIYF.

This clonotype was observed many times. For the CDR3, the DNA is TGTGCCAGCAGCCATGAGCGGGGGAGTAGCACAGATACGCAGTATTTT. It is translated as CASSHERGSSTDTQYF. The chain combines TRBV3-1 with TRBJ2-3; 8 nucleotides line up with TRBD2. The CDR3 consists of 16 residues. CDR1 is LGHDT and CDR2 is YNNKEL in the germline V gene (reference sequence). V was pared by 3 bases and J by 0 bases, with 5 bases of the junction left unmatched.

This clonotype was recorded many times. V and J are TRBV3-1 and TRBJ2-1, with unresolved D. The CDR3 runs 14 residues. Per the germline V gene, CDR1 is LGHDT and CDR2 is YNNKEL (reference sequence). V dropped 0 bases and J dropped 12 bases, with 15 bases sitting between them. The CDR3 region has the DNA TGTGCCAGCAGCCAAGATTCGGTGGTTAGGCGGCAGTTCTTC. This encodes CASSQDSVVRRQFF.

This clonotype was picked up many times. The chain joins TRBV5-1 to TRBJ2-1; weak D call: TRBD2 (5 bases). V was cut by 3 bases and J by 15 bases, with 16 bases left in between. The germline gives CDR1 SGHRS, CDR2 YFSETQ. The CDR3 consists of 12 residues. The CDR3 nucleotides read TGCGCCAGCAGCTCTGAGCCGGGCCGGGGGTTCTTC. Translation: CASSSEPGRGFF. The full variable domain, in which reference TRBV5-1 and TRBJ2-1 provide the parts outside the CDR3, is KAGVTQTPRYLIKTRGQQVTLSCSPISGHRSVSWYQQTPGQGLQFLFEYFSETQRNKGNFPGRFSGRQFSNSRSEMNVSTLELGDSALYLCASSSEPGRGFFGPGTRLTVL.

In its sample, this clonotype was seen a few times. The rearrangement joins TRBV18 to TRBJ1-1; D is unclear. Germline-derived CDR1 and CDR2 are KGHSH and LQKENI. V gave up 0 bases and J gave up 7 bases, with 15 bases separating them. This CDR3 has 15 residues. The CDR3 is CASSPPTATGIEAFF. The CDR3, as DNA: TGTGCCAGCTCACCACCGACGGCCACCGGGATTGAAGCTTTCTTT.

There are many counts of this clonotype. This chain links TRBV20-1 with TRBJ1-2, with 12 bases matching TRBD1. CDR3 size: 15 residues. Trimming removed 0 bases from V and 6 bases from J; junction bases left unmatched: 5. Germline CDR1 DFQATT, CDR2 SNEGSKA (reference sequence). CDR3 coding DNA: TGCAGTGCTAGAGATTGGGACAGGGGGCTTGATGGCTACACCTTC. It is translated as CSARDWDRGLDGYTF.

This clonotype was seen repeatedly, ten times or more. The V gene is TRBV20-1, the J gene TRBJ1-1, with D possibly being TRBD1 (5 bases). V was trimmed by 4 bases and J by 2 bases, leaving 17 bases between them. Germline-derived CDR1 and CDR2 are DFQATT and SNEGSKA (reference sequence). The CDR3 totals 15 residues. CDR3 DNA sequence: TGCAGTGCTACCTTATACGGGGGGGGAAACACTGAAGCTTTCTTT. Translation gives CSATLYGGGNTEAFF.

This clonotype has ten or more counts. The chain employs TRBV28 and TRBJ2-6; D call uncertain. The V gene lost 8 bases and the J gene lost 0 bases, with 5 bases spanning the gap. Germline CDR1 is MDHEN and CDR2 is SYDVKM. This CDR3 spans 13 amino acids. The CDR3 protein is CASGLSGANVLTF. The CDR3 coding sequence is TGTGCCAGCGGCCTCTCTGGGGCCAACGTCCTGACTTTC.

This clonotype was detected many times. This sequence joins TRBV5-1 and TRBJ1-1; D not certain. Germline V gives CDR1 SGHRS, CDR2 YFSETQ. Trimming removed 0 bases from V and 3 bases from J, with 6 bases in between. The CDR3 extends over 13 amino acids. The DNA for the CDR3 is TGCGCCAGCAGCTTGGCCGGCGACACTGAAGCTTTCTTT. Its translation: CASSLAGDTEAFF.

There are many counts of this clonotype. The chain recombines TRBV27 with TRBJ2-7, with a weak D call TRBD2 (6 bases). The ends were cut back, 4 bases at V and 9 bases at J, with 13 bases in the middle. This CDR3 region has 12 residues. The germline V gene encodes CDR1 MNHEY and CDR2 SMNVEV (reference sequence). The CDR3 region is CASSSTAGRQYF. The CDR3 bases are TGTGCCAGCAGTTCGACTGCGGGGCGGCAGTACTTC.

The sample holds many counts of this clonotype. This chain connects TRBV15 to TRBJ2-2; D remains unclear. This CDR3 has 14 residues. V gave up 3 bases and J gave up 2 bases, with 7 bases separating them. From germline, CDR1 is LNHNV and CDR2 YYDKDF (reference sequence). The CDR3 nucleotides read TGTGCCACCAGCAGGGTTGACAACACCGGGGAGCTGTTTTTT. Its translation is CATSRVDNTGELFF. The full variable domain, its missing parts supplied by reference TRBV15 and TRBJ2-2, is DAMVIQNPRYQVTQFGKPVTLSCSQTLNHNVMYWYQQKSSQAPKLLFHYYDKDFNNEADTPDNFQSRRPNTSFCFLDIRSPGLGDTAMYLCATSRVDNTGELFFGEGSRLTVL.

The V and J genes are TRBV18 and TRBJ1-6; TRBD1 is a possible D gene (5 bases). CDR3 length: 14 amino acids. Germline CDR1 reads KGHSH; CDR2 reads LQKENI. The CDR3 DNA reads TGTACCAACTCCCTCGACAGAAACAATTCACCCCTCCACTTT. Translating it yields CTNSLDRNNSPLHF.

This clonotype came up many times. The genes are TRBV20-1 and TRBJ2-1; TRBD2 agrees at 9 bases. CDR1 and CDR2 (germline): DFQATT, SNEGSKA (reference sequence). The CDR3 runs 15 residues. Germline trimming cut 1 base from V and 5 bases from J; bases unmatched to any gene: 6. CDR3 in DNA: TGCAGTGCTAGAGGTAGCGGGGGCCAAAACAATGAGCAGTTCTTC. Translating it yields CSARGSGGQNNEQFF.

In this sample, this clonotype turned up many times. The genes are TRBV10-3 and TRBJ2-1; the D gene is possibly TRBD1 (5 bases). V lost 7 bases and J 7 bases, leaving 11 bases between the germline ends. Germline CDR1 reads ENHRY; CDR2 reads SYGVKD. This CDR3 region has 12 residues. DNA for the CDR3: TGTGCCATCATGGAAAGGGGAAATGAGCAGTTCTTC. Encoded protein: CAIMERGNEQFF.

About this clonotype: A much larger clone lies a single base off, so this may be a read error. The chain uses TRBV20-1 and TRBJ1-1; tentatively, D is TRBD1 (6 bases). Per germline, CDR1 DFQATT and CDR2 SNEGSKA (reference sequence). CDR3 length equals 18 residues. The CDR3 spells CSASILGATGRMDTKAFF. The CDR3 DNA follows: TGCAGTGCTAGCATCCTGGGGGCAACAGGGAGAATGGACACTAAAGCTTTCTTT.

In this sample, this clonotype turned up many times. The chain has TRBV7-9 and TRBJ2-1; 16 bases match TRBD2. The CDR3 contains 15 residues. The germline gives CDR1 SEHNR, CDR2 FQNEAQ (reference sequence). V gave up 4 bases and J gave up 9 bases; unmatched junction bases: 3. The CDR3 bases are TGTGCCAGCAGCTCGGGACTAGCGGGGGGGAGTGAGCAGTTCTTC. This codes for CASSSGLAGGSEQFF.

In this sample, this clonotype turned up a few times. CDR3 residues: CATSRAFGRETQYF. In nucleotides, the CDR3 is TGTGCCACCAGCAGAGCCTTCGGGCGAGAGACCCAGTACTTC. The chain joins TRBV15 to TRBJ2-5, with unresolved D. CDR1 and CDR2 from the germline V gene are LNHNV and YYDKDF (reference sequence). The CDR3 contains 14 residues. Deletions cut 1 base from V and 4 bases from J, with 10 bases between.

On this clonotype: A clone one base away is much larger, so this may be a read error. The chain uses TRBV29-1 and TRBJ2-5; no reliable D call. V was clipped by 4 bases and J by 1 base, with 7 bases between them. The germline CDR1 and CDR2 sequences are SQVTM and ANQGSEA. The CDR3 spans 12 residues. Here the CDR3 DNA reads TGCAGCGTTGGGTCTGCCCAAGAGACCCAGTACTTC. As protein: CSVGSAQETQYF.

This clonotype was seen many times. The chain links TRBV5-1 to TRBJ2-3; TRBD1 matches 8 bases. The CDR3 runs to 14 residues. Germline values: CDR1 SGHRS, CDR2 YFSETQ. J gave up 5 bases and V 5 bases, and 7 bases lay outside the gene matches. CDR3: CASRLQGAKDTQYF. The DNA of the CDR3 is TGCGCCAGCAGACTGCAGGGGGCGAAAGATACGCAGTATTTT.

This clonotype was found many times. This sequence joins TRBV12-3 or TRBV12-4 and TRBJ2-7; 9 nucleotides agree with TRBD1. The CDR3 is made up of 13 amino acids. The V gene end was trimmed by 6 bases and the J gene end by 3 bases; junction bases not matched to a gene: 3. This chain's CDR3 is CASRLTGGYEQYF. Here the CDR3 DNA reads TGTGCCAGCAGATTGACAGGGGGCTACGAGCAGTACTTC.